This entry lists 7 T cell receptor beta chains sequenced from one sample in a study of T cells after posttransplantation cyclophosphamide. Clones were read by immunoSEQ multiplex PCR, and TCRdb kept only the in-frame ones, dropping some. The profile shows roughly 21,000 clones, about 86% of them singletons. Sampled 1 year posttransplant, controls received myeloablative marrow transplants, methotrexate and a calcineurin inhibitor. Material: PBMCs, obtained about 13 months after allogeneic stem cell transplant with calcineurin inhibitor and methotrexate. Every receptor here comes from a female patient aged 30-39 years who received an allogeneic stem cell transplant from an unrelated donor, was CMV-positive, and had acute and chronic GVHD. Some T cells may be supplied by the graft donor.

This rearrangement joins TRBV6-4 to TRBJ2-3; D may be TRBD2 (7 bases). Germline CDR1 reads MRHNA; CDR2 reads SNTAGT. The V and J ends lost 3 bases and 2 bases respectively, with 9 bases between them. This CDR3 has 14 residues. The CDR3 spells CASSEGGATDTQYF. In nucleotides, the CDR3 is TGTGCCAGCAGTGAGGGGGGGGCCACAGATACGCAGTATTTT.

This sequence joins TRBV28 and TRBJ2-7; TRBD2 is a possible D gene (6 bases). V was clipped by 3 bases and J by 4 bases, with 13 bases between them. Germline assignment: CDR1 MDHEN and CDR2 SYDVKM. The CDR3 has 14 amino acids. CDR3 sequence reads: CASSLGGPRYEQYF. The DNA for the CDR3 is TGTGCCAGCAGTTTGGGGGGTCCAAGGTACGAGCAGTACTTC. Drawing the rest from reference TRBV28 and TRBJ2-7, the complete variable domain is DVKVTQSSRYLVKRTGEKVFLECVQDMDHENMFWYRQDPGLGLRLIYFSYDVKMKEKGDIPEGYSVSREKKERFSLILESASTNQTSMYLCASSLGGPRYEQYFGPGTRLTVT.

The DNA for the CDR3 is TGTGCCATCCAGCCGCGACAGGGGTACAATGAGCAGTTCTTC. As protein: CAIQPRQGYNEQFF. The chain couples TRBV28 to TRBJ2-1; 8 positions agree with TRBD1. V lost 10 bases, J lost 4 bases, and 9 bases stayed unmatched. Germline CDR1 MDHEN, CDR2 SYDVKM. The CDR3 is made up of 14 amino acids.

The chain recombines TRBV7-2 with TRBJ1-4; a possible D gene is TRBD1 (6 bases). The V and J ends lost 2 bases and 7 bases respectively, with 17 bases between them. The CDR3 runs to 16 residues. Germline V lookup: CDR1 SGHTA, CDR2 FQGNSA. In DNA form, the CDR3 reads TGTGCCAGCAGCTTATTAACAGGGAAAGGTAGTGAAAAACTGTTTTTT. Translation: CASSLLTGKGSEKLFF.

This clone has a single count. CDR3 protein: CASSGDRWTNSPLHF. The CDR3 DNA is TGTGCCAGCTCGGGGGACAGATGGACTAATTCACCCCTCCACTTT. The rearrangement joins TRBV2 to TRBJ1-6; TRBD1 matches at 7 bases. CDR3 size: 15 residues. Germline V gene data show CDR1 as SNHLY and CDR2 as FYNNEI. V lost 8 bases and J lost 6; bases outside the gene matches: 10.

This clone has a single count. The rearrangement links TRBV7-3 to TRBJ2-1; D not resolved. This CDR3 is built from 14 residues. V shed 6 bases and J shed 3 bases, with 12 bases lying between them. The germline V gene encodes CDR1 SGHTA and CDR2 FQGTGA. For the CDR3, the DNA is TGTGCCAGCAGTTCTCGCTCTAGCTACAATGAGCAGTTCTTC. This codes for CASSSRSSYNEQFF.

J is TRBJ1-5 and V is TRBV7-2; 8 nucleotides match TRBD1. In germline, CDR1 is SGHTA, CDR2 FQGNSA. J gave up 1 base and V 5 bases, and 4 bases lay outside the gene matches. The CDR3 has 15 amino acids. The CDR3 here is CASSLRGLSNQPQHF. The DNA for the CDR3 is TGTGCCAGCAGCCTCAGGGGGCTGAGCAATCAGCCCCAGCATTTT.